The subject of this entry is one T cell receptor beta chain. This entry is derived from a study of blood T cell repertoires in COVID-19. In the study overall: The United States, Italy and Spain were the sources of the acute and convalescent COVID-19 samples. Sources were T cells, B-cell-depleted T cells, or PBMCs; the material itself was cDNA or gDNA.

In the authors' methods: Estimates of nucleated cell counts were drawn from the amplification of reference gene primers. Sequenced by immunoSEQ multiplex PCR; TCRdb stores in-frame clones only, minus some. The V and J calls and clone size are taken from that table; D and trimming were inferred from the DNA. The sample lists a few hundred thousand clones; 65% to 90% were seen once. The CDR3 totals 16 residues. Germline V CDR1 and CDR2: LNHDA, SQIVND (reference sequence). The V segment lost 5 bases and the J segment 2 bases; nucleotides outside the gene matches: 9. The receptor was derived from a human donor in a cohort sampled during active COVID-19. The specimen was peripheral blood. The chain combines TRBV19 with TRBJ2-1; TRBD2 agrees at 7 bases. CDR3 nucleotide sequence: TGTGCCAGTAGTTTCTCTCCAGCGGGGACCTACAATGAGCAGTTCTTC. Protein: CASSFSPAGTYNEQFF.